This is a list of T cell receptor beta chains from one sample in a study of T cells in localized non-small cell lung cancer. Produced via immunoSEQ multiplex PCR; TCRdb's table is partial and in-frame only. This table holds around 3,600 clones, about 35% found once. Source: normal lung tissue next to the tumor, taken before any cancer treatment. The receptors come from a woman aged 35-70 years with stage I lung adenocarcinoma. Both conserved end residues are part of each CDR3. Only part of the rows carry a size: once, few, many, or a class if the clone is expanded.

V: TRBV9; size: few; J: TRBJ1-2; length: 14; CDR3: CASSVVTGPYGYTF
V: TRBV5-1; size: NA; J: TRBJ1-4; length: 14; CDR3: CASSPDSYNEKLFF
V: TRBV18; size: NA; J: TRBJ2-2; length: 16; CDR3: CASSPQGQANTGELFF
V: TRBV29-1; size: NA; J: TRBJ1-5; length: 13; CDR3: CSVQGNSNQPQHF
V: TRBV6-8; size: few; J: TRBJ2-2; length: 13; CDR3: CASRGADTGELFF
V: TRBV5-1; size: NA; J: TRBJ2-7; length: 14; CDR3: CASTLAGSQYEQYF
V: TRBV4-1; size: few; J: TRBJ2-3; length: 14; CDR3: CASVEVSPTDTQYF
V: TRBV6-8; size: NA; J: TRBJ2-7; length: 16; CDR3: CASSDPSGGPQDEQYF
V: TRBV19; size: NA; J: TRBJ1-2; length: 15; CDR3: CASGPGGTPYYGYTF
V: TRBV9; size: NA; J: TRBJ1-1; length: 15; CDR3: CASGKIEGVVTEAFF
V: TRBV7-7; size: few; J: TRBJ2-5; length: 15; CDR3: CASSLGGLAGETQYF
V: TRBV28; size: NA; J: TRBJ1-2; length: 18; CDR3: CASSFSPGWATSGYGYTF
V: TRBV11-3; size: NA; J: TRBJ2-7; length: 16; CDR3: CASSLTKGSGSYEQYF
V: TRBV2; size: NA; J: TRBJ2-1; length: 14; CDR3: CASSPAAAEREQFF
V: TRBV6-8; size: few; J: TRBJ2-2; length: 15; CDR3: CASRRDRGDTGELFF
V: TRBV11-3; size: few; J: TRBJ1-1; length: 15; CDR3: CASSEDPQINTEAFF
V: TRBV30; size: few; J: TRBJ2-5; length: 14; CDR3: CAWETSGQQETQYF
V: TRBV6-8; size: few; J: TRBJ2-2; length: 16; CDR3: CASSYPGQSNTGELFF
V: TRBV6-8; size: medium-sized; J: TRBJ1-2; length: 14; CDR3: CASSLIGTGKGYTF
V: TRBV29-1; size: once; J: TRBJ1-2; length: 13; CDR3: CSVNRGGQNGYTF
V: TRBV18; size: NA; J: TRBJ2-5; length: 14; CDR3: CASAVRGPRETQYF
V: TRBV6-8; size: NA; J: TRBJ1-2; length: 14; CDR3: CASKPGQGPGGYTF
V: TRBV9; size: few; J: TRBJ2-7; length: 16; CDR3: CASSSFTSGRLREQYF
V: TRBV11-3; size: NA; J: TRBJ1-1; length: 18; CDR3: CASSLDIRPSPGGTEAFF
V: TRBV28; size: NA; J: TRBJ1-1; length: 13; CDR3: CASSLEGQGEAFF
V: TRBV19; size: NA; J: TRBJ1-5; length: 15; CDR3: CASRGGKYSNQPQHF
V: TRBV19; size: few; J: TRBJ2-3; length: 13; CDR3: CASSPGLADTQYF
V: TRBV11-3; size: NA; J: TRBJ2-5; length: 16; CDR3: CASSFSASGYQETQYF
V: TRBV28; size: NA; J: TRBJ2-7; length: 15; CDR3: CASSPTWGTGVEQYF
V: TRBV11-3; size: few; J: TRBJ1-2; length: 15; CDR3: CASSSRDRGSRGYTF
V: TRBV2; size: few; J: TRBJ2-7; length: 13; CDR3: CASSEEGSYEQYF
V: TRBV28; size: NA; J: TRBJ1-4; length: 15; CDR3: CASSYRTDFYEKLFF
V: TRBV19; size: few; J: TRBJ1-1; length: 15; CDR3: CASSPIPDYNTEAFF
V: TRBV11-3; size: medium-sized; J: TRBJ1-2; length: 14; CDR3: CASSLEPRFYGYTF
V: TRBV10-3; size: NA; J: TRBJ2-7; length: 14; CDR3: CATNLRRGSYEQYF
V: TRBV6-8; size: NA; J: TRBJ1-3; length: 15; CDR3: CASSVRVGTGNTIYF
V: TRBV11-3; size: NA; J: TRBJ2-4; length: 14; CDR3: CASSLGRDMGIQYF
V: TRBV18; size: NA; J: TRBJ1-5; length: 18; CDR3: CASSPNGQGWDSNQPQHF
V: TRBV5-1; size: NA; J: TRBJ2-3; length: 16; CDR3: CASSLKGGTITDTQYF
V: TRBV19; size: few; J: TRBJ2-1; length: 16; CDR3: CASSPRLAGIYNEQFF
V: TRBV6-8; size: NA; J: TRBJ1-1; length: 15; CDR3: CASSYSGTVDTEAFF
V: TRBV18; size: NA; J: TRBJ2-2; length: 18; CDR3: CASSPRTSGGADVGELFF
V: TRBV29-1; size: NA; J: TRBJ1-1; length: 12; CDR3: CSAWDRGTEAFF
V: TRBV11-3; size: NA; J: TRBJ2-1; length: 15; CDR3: CASSSQRSPLDEQFF
V: TRBV11-3; size: medium-sized; J: TRBJ2-3; length: 15; CDR3: CASSLGRGETDTQYF
V: TRBV5-1; size: NA; J: TRBJ1-1; length: 16; CDR3: CASSMNSGQLNTEAFF
V: TRBV2; size: NA; J: TRBJ1-5; length: 13; CDR3: CASSGQEYQPQHF